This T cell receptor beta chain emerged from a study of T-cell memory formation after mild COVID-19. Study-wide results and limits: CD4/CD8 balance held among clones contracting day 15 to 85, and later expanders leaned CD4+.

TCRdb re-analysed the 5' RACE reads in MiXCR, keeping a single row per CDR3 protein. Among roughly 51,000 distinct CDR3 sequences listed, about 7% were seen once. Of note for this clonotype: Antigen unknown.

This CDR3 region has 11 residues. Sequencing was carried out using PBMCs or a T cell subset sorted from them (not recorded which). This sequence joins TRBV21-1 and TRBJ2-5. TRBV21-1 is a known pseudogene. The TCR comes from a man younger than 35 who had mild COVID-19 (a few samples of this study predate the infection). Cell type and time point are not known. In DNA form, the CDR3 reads TGTGCCAGCAGATTTCCCGAGACCCAGTACTTC. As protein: CASRFPETQYF.